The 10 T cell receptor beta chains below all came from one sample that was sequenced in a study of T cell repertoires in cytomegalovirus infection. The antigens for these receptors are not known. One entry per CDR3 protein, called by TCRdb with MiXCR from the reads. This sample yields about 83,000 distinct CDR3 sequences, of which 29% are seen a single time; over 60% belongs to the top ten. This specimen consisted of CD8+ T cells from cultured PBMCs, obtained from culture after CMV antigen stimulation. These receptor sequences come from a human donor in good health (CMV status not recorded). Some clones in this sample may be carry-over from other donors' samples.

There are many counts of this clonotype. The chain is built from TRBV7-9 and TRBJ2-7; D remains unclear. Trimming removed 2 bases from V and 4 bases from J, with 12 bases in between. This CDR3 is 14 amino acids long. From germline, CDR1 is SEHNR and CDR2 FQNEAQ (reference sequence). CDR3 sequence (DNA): TGTGCCAGCAGCTTATCGAGAAATTGGTACGAGCAGTACTTC. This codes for CASSLSRNWYEQYF.

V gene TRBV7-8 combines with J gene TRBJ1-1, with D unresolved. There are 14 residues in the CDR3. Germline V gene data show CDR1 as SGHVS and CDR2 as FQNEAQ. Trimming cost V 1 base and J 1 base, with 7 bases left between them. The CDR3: CASSLEDWNTEAFF. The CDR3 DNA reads TGTGCCAGCAGCTTAGAGGACTGGAACACTGAAGCTTTCTTT.

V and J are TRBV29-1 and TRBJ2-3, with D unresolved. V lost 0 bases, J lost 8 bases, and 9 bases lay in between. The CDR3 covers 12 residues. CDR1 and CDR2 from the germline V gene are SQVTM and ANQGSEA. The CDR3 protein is CSVEDGVGTQYF. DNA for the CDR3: TGCAGCGTTGAAGATGGAGTGGGTACGCAGTATTTT.

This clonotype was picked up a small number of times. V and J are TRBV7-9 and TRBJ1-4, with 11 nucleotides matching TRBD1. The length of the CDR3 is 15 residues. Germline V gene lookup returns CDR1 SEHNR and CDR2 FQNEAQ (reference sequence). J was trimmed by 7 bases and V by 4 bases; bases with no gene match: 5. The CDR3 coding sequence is TGTGCCAGCAGCTCCGACGGGACAGGGGGTGAAAAACTGTTTTTT. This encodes CASSSDGTGGEKLFF.

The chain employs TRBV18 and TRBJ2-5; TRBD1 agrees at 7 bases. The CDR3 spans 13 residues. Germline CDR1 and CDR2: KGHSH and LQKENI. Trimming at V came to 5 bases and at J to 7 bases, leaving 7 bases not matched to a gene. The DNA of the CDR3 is TGTGCCAGCTCAGACGACAGGGATTGGACCCAGTACTTC. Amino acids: CASSDDRDWTQYF. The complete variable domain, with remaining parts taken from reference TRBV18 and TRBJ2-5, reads NAGVMQNPRHLVRRRGQEARLRCSPMKGHSHVYWYRQLPEEGLKFMVYLQKENIIDESGMPKERFSAEFPKEGPSILRIQQVVRGDSAAYFCASSDDRDWTQYFGPGTRLLVL.

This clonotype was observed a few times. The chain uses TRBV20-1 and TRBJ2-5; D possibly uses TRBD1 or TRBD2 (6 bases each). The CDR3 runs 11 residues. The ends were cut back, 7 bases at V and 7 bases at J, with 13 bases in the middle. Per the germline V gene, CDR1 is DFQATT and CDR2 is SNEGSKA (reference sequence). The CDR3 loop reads CSVGGFGTQYF. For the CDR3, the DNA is TGCAGTGTGGGGGGCTTCGGGACCCAGTACTTC.

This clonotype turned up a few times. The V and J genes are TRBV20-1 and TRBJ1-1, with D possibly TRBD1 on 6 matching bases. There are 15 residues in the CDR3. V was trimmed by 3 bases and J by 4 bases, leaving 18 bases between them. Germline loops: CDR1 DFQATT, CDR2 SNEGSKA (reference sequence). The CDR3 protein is CSARGFTRGSTEAFF. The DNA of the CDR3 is TGCAGTGCTAGGGGATTCACCAGGGGAAGCACTGAAGCTTTCTTT.

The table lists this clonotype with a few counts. CDR3 coding DNA: TGTGCCATCAGTGAATTGACAGGGGGCGATACGGCTGAAGCTTTCTTT. It encodes CAISELTGGDTAEAFF. This chain links TRBV10-3 with TRBJ1-1; TRBD1 aligns across 10 bases. Germline assignment: CDR1 ENHRY and CDR2 SYGVKD. With V trimmed by 3 bases and J by 6 bases, 10 bases remained unmatched. CDR3 size: 16 residues.

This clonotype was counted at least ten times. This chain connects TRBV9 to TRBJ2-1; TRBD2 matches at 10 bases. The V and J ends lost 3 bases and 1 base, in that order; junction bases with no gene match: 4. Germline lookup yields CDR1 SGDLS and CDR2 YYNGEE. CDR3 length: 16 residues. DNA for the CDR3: TGTGCCAGCAGCGGAAGCGGGGGGGGGTCCTACAATGAGCAGTTCTTC. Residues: CASSGSGGGSYNEQFF.

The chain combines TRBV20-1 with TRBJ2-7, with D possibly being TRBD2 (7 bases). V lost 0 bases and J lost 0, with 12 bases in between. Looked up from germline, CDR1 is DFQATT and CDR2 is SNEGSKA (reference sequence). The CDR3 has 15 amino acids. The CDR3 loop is CSARDVRGASYEQYF. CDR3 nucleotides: TGCAGTGCTAGAGATGTACGGGGGGCCTCCTACGAGCAGTACTTC.